This is a list of T cell receptor beta chains from one sample in a study of blood T cell repertoires in COVID-19. The method was immunoSEQ multiplex PCR; TCRdb's version includes in-frame clones alone and lacks a portion of them. The sample includes roughly 380,000 clones, roughly 89% of them seen just once. Sequenced: peripheral blood. The receptors stem from a woman in her fifties or sixties with COVID-19, enrolled during active disease. The CDR3 runs from the conserved cysteine through the conserved F or W. The D gene is left open where the match is weak. Some rows mark clone size as missing; the rest say once, few, many or name a class of expanded clone.

v_gene,d_gene,abundance,j_gene,CDR3nt,CDR3aa
TRBV9,.,.,TRBJ2-1,TGTGCCAGCAGCGTAGGGGGGGTTCGCTCCTACAATGAGCAGTTCTTC,CASSVGGVRSYNEQFF
TRBV12-1,.,.,TRBJ1-3,TGTGCCAGCAGCGCGGGTTTGGGACAGTCCCTTCTTAGCTCTGGAAACACCATATATTTT,CASSAGLGQSLLSSGNTIYF
TRBV15,TRBD1,.,TRBJ1-3,TGTGCCACCAGCAGGATAGACAGGGATGGAAACACCATATATTTT,CATSRIDRDGNTIYF
TRBV6-6,.,.,TRBJ1-1,TGTGCCAGCAGTCAACAGGTGAACACTGAAGCTTTCTTT,CASSQQVNTEAFF
TRBV11-2,TRBD2,.,TRBJ2-2,TGTGCCAGCAGCTCCAACCTAGCGGGCCTGAACACCGGGGAGCTGTTTTTT,CASSSNLAGLNTGELFF
TRBV24-1,.,.,TRBJ1-1,TGTGCCACCAGTGCCAATGGAACAGGCTGGGGAGAAGCTTTCTTT,CATSANGTGWGEAFF
TRBV7-9,.,.,TRBJ1-1,TGTGCCAGCAGCCGACCTTACAGGGAAAAGGCTTTCTTT,CASSRPYREKAFF
TRBV5-1,.,.,TRBJ2-2,TGCGCCAGCAGTCCCTCCGGAGCGGTTAACACCGGGGAGCTGTTTTTT,CASSPSGAVNTGELFF
TRBV5-8,TRBD1,.,TRBJ1-6,TGTGCCAGGATGACGGACAGGGGAGGATCACCCCTCCACTTT,CARMTDRGGSPLHF
TRBV28,.,.,TRBJ1-1,TGTGCCAGCAGTTCCACAGGGAGAGGTTCTCGACTGGATCCTGAAGCTTTCTTT,CASSSTGRGSRLDPEAFF
TRBV12-5,.,.,TRBJ1-3,TGTGCTAGTGGTTTGGTACTTAAGGGGCAGTGGGACACCATATATTTT,CASGLVLKGQWDTIYF
TRBV18,TRBD1,.,TRBJ1-4,TGTGCCAGCTCACCACCAGGACAGGGTGCTGAAAAACTGTTTTTT,CASSPPGQGAEKLFF
TRBV30,.,.,TRBJ1-5,TGTGCCTACGGGGGGCCCTCCAGCAATCAGCCCCAGCATTTT,CAYGGPSSNQPQHF
TRBV19,TRBD1,.,TRBJ1-3,TGTGCCAGTAGCACAGGGGGATCTGGAAACACCATATATTTT,CASSTGGSGNTIYF
TRBV19,TRBD1,.,TRBJ1-2,TGTGCCAGTAACCCGACAGGGGGCACGAGCTACACCTTC,CASNPTGGTSYTF
TRBV19,TRBD1,.,TRBJ1-3,TGTGCCAGTAGTACCCGACAGGGTGGAAACACCATATATTTT,CASSTRQGGNTIYF
TRBV11-1,.,.,TRBJ1-1,TGTGCCAGCAGCTTAGATCGCACTGAAGCTTTCTTT,CASSLDRTEAFF
TRBV3-1/TRBV3-2,TRBD1,.,TRBJ1-2,TGTGCCATCTCGGACAGGGGAGGCTATGGCTACACCTTC,CAISDRGGYGYTF
TRBV25-1,TRBD1,.,TRBJ1-2,TGTGCCAGCAGAGGACAGGCGGAAATCAACTACACCTTC,CASRGQAEINYTF
TRBV4-1,.,.,TRBJ2-3,TGCGCCAGCAGCCAAGAGGCGGCTAGAGCAGATACGCAGTATTTT,CASSQEAARADTQYF
TRBV6-5,TRBD1,.,TRBJ1-6,TGTGCCAGCAGGAAGGGACAGGGAGAGGCACCCCTCCACTTT,CASRKGQGEAPLHF
TRBV3-1/TRBV3-2,.,.,TRBJ1-2,TGTGCCAGCAGCCAAGATGAGAGAGCAAGCTATGGCTACACCTTC,CASSQDERASYGYTF
TRBV29-1,TRBD1,.,TRBJ1-2,TGCAGCGCAGGACAGGAAAAAGGCTACACCTTC,CSAGQEKGYTF
TRBV5-6,.,.,TRBJ2-3,TGTGCCAGCAGCTTGCGTGAAGGGGTTGGCACAGATACGCAGTATTTT,CASSLREGVGTDTQYF
TRBV15,TRBD1,few,TRBJ1-2,TGTGCCACCAGCAGAGAGGGTACAGGGGGCATCTTTGGCTACACCTTC,CATSREGTGGIFGYTF
TRBV28,.,.,TRBJ2-3,TGTGCCAGCAGTTCCCCCCCAGGGGCTAGCACAGATACGCAGTATTTT,CASSSPPGASTDTQYF
TRBV5-4,TRBD1,.,TRBJ1-6,TGTGCCAGCAGCTCCCCGGGACAGGGTTATTCACCCCTCCACTTT,CASSSPGQGYSPLHF
TRBV4-1,TRBD1,.,TRBJ1-6,TGCGCCAGCAGCCAGGGACAGGCCCTCTCCCTCCACTTT,CASSQGQALSLHF
TRBV28,.,once,TRBJ2-7,TGTGCCAGCAGAACCCCGGGACTCGGCGAGCAGTACTTC,CASRTPGLGEQYF
TRBV14,TRBD2,.,TRBJ2-1,TGTGCCAGCAGCCAAGGGGCCGGCGGGAGCTCCTACAATGAGCAGTTCTTC,CASSQGAGGSSYNEQFF
TRBV5-5,.,.,TRBJ1-1,TGTGCCAGCCAACGTAGTGTAGTTTTGAGCCTTTTGAACACTGAAGCTTTCTTT,CASQRSVVLSLLNTEAFF
TRBV30,TRBD1,.,TRBJ1-4,TGTGCCTGCGCCCCAGGGGACAGCAAACTGTTTTTT,CACAPGDSKLFF
TRBV11-2,.,.,TRBJ1-1,TGTGCCAGCAGCTTAGATTCGGCGGGGAACACTGAAGCTTTCTTT,CASSLDSAGNTEAFF
TRBV5-4,.,.,TRBJ2-7,TGTGCCAGCAGCTTGGGAGGGCGGGACTACGAGCAGTACTTC,CASSLGGRDYEQYF
TRBV7-2,TRBD2,.,TRBJ2-3,TGTGCCAGCAGCTTAGCGCGCGGGGGGCGGGATACGCAGTATTTT,CASSLARGGRDTQYF
TRBV6-1,.,.,TRBJ1-2,TGTGCCAGCAGTGAAGCTCAGGCCAACTATGGCTACACCTTC,CASSEAQANYGYTF
TRBV7-9,TRBD2,.,TRBJ2-3,TGTGCCAGCAGCCGGACTAGCGGGGGGGCGGATACGCAGTATTTT,CASSRTSGGADTQYF
TRBV28,.,.,TRBJ1-2,TGTGCCAGCGGGGGGGCAAGCTATGGCTACACCTTC,CASGGASYGYTF
TRBV12-3/TRBV12-4,.,once,TRBJ1-1,TGTGCCAGCAGTTTCGGGAGCAGCACTGAAGCTTTCTTT,CASSFGSSTEAFF
TRBV10-1,.,.,TRBJ1-5,TGCGCCAGCACCGGCTACCGTGAGAGCGGCAATCAGCCCCAGCATTTT,CASTGYRESGNQPQHF
TRBV30,.,.,TRBJ1-4,TGTGCCTGGAATAGGCTGGGAGGTGAAAAACTGTTTTTT,CAWNRLGGEKLFF
TRBV24-1,.,.,TRBJ1-1,TGTGCCACCAGTGATCCCTATTATGGCACTGAAGCTTTCTTT,CATSDPYYGTEAFF
TRBV4-1,.,.,TRBJ2-1,TGCGCCAGCCGACGGGACACATACAATGAGCAGTTCTTC,CASRRDTYNEQFF
TRBV5-1,.,once,TRBJ2-1,TGCGCCAGCAGCGGGTTACTATTAGAGACCAATGAGCAGTTCTTC,CASSGLLLETNEQFF
TRBV10-3,.,.,TRBJ1-6,TGTGCCATCAGAGGGCAGGGGAATTCACCCCTCCACTTT,CAIRGQGNSPLHF
TRBV12-5,TRBD1,.,TRBJ2-5,TGTGCTAGTGGGACCGGGACAGGGGAAGAGACCCAGTACTTC,CASGTGTGEETQYF
TRBV7-9,.,.,TRBJ2-3,TGTGCCAGCAGCTTATTTGCACAGAGTCGCACAGATACGCAGTATTTT,CASSLFAQSRTDTQYF
TRBV21-1,.,.,TRBJ1-1,TGTGCCAGCCCCATGGAGGGGAGCACTGAAGCTTTCTTT,CASPMEGSTEAFF